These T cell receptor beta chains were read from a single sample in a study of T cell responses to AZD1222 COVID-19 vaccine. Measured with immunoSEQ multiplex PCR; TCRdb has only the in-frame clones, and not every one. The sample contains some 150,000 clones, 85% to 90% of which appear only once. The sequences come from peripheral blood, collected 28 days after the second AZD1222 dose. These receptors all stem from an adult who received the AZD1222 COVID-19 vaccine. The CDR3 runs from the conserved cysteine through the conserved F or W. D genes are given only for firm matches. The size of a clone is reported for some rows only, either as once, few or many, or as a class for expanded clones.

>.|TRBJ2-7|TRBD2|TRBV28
CASSLSSSGGWEQYF
TGTGCCAGCAGTTTATCGTCTAGCGGGGGGTGGGAGCAGTACTTC
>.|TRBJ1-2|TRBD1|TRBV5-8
CASSPGTVTNYGYTF
TGTGCCAGCAGCCCCGGGACAGTTACTAACTATGGCTACACCTTC
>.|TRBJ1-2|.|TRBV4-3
CASSQGIHPGSGYTF
TGCGCCAGCAGCCAAGGTATCCACCCGGGAAGTGGCTACACCTTC
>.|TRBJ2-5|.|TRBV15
CATSPGIEETQYF
TGTGCCACCAGCCCAGGGATTGAAGAGACCCAGTACTTC
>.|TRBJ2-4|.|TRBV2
CASSRTVLAKNIQYF
TGTGCCAGCAGCAGGACAGTCCTAGCCAAAAACATTCAGTACTTC
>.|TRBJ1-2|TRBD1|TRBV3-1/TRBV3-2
CASSQTGDYGYTF
TGTGCCAGCAGCCAGACAGGGGACTATGGCTACACCTTC
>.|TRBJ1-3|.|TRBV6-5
CASSYGGNTIYF
TGTGCCAGCAGTTATGGTGGAAACACCATATATTTT
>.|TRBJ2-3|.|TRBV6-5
CAGRGGTTDTQYF
TGTGCCGGACGGGGCGGGACCACAGATACGCAGTATTTT
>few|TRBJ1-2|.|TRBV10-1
CASSEAQEYGYTF
TGCGCCAGCAGTGAGGCACAGGAGTATGGCTACACCTTC
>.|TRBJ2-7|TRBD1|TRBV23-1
CASSQSAPTGGGTYEQYF
TGCGCCAGCAGTCAATCAGCCCCGACAGGGGGGGGAACCTACGAGCAGTACTTC
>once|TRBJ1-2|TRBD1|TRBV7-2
CASSRAGRGRENGGYTF
TGTGCCAGCAGCCGGGCGGGCAGGGGGAGGGAAAATGGTGGCTACACCTTC
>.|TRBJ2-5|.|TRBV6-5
CASSYQPQETQYF
TGTGCCAGCAGTTACCAGCCCCAAGAGACCCAGTACTTC
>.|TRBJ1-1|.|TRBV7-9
CASSLQISSNTEAFF
TGTGCCAGCAGCCTCCAGATTAGTTCAAACACTGAAGCTTTCTTT